A single sample is the source of the 7 T cell receptor beta chains below, sequenced in a study of blood T cell repertoires in COVID-19. The data were produced by immunoSEQ multiplex PCR, yet TCRdb's version contains in-frame clones alone and is incomplete. The data contain roughly 120,000 clones, around 80% of them singletons. Sequenced material: peripheral blood. The receptors derive from a man in his 70s with active or convalescent COVID-19.

V and J are TRBV6-5 and TRBJ1-2, with TRBD1 matching 12 bases. The CDR3 contains 14 residues. After removal of 7 bases from V and 8 bases from J, the junction contained 8 bases not matched to a gene. Germline loops: CDR1 MNHEY, CDR2 SVGAGI. The CDR3 protein is CASTQTGQGAGYTF. The DNA of the CDR3 is TGTGCCAGCACTCAAACGGGACAGGGGGCGGGCTACACCTTC.

V gene TRBV5-1 combines with J gene TRBJ2-7, with a weak D call TRBD2 (7 bases). Germline CDR1 SGHRS, CDR2 YFSETQ. V lost 0 bases, J lost 3 bases, and 16 bases lay in between. This CDR3 comprises 16 residues. DNA of the CDR3: TGCGCCAGCAGCTTGGCTGGGGGGGGGCTAGACTACGAGCAGTACTTC. This gives the protein CASSLAGGGLDYEQYF.

The chain carries TRBV5-6 and TRBJ2-2; 13 positions agree with TRBD2. The CDR3 runs 15 residues. V lost 4 bases to trimming and J lost 7 bases; unmatched junction nucleotides: 4. The germline CDR1 and CDR2 sequences are SGHDT and YYEEEE. The CDR3 sequence: CASSLGLAGVGELFF. The CDR3 DNA reads as TGTGCCAGCAGCCTAGGACTAGCGGGAGTCGGGGAGCTGTTTTTT.

This clone was observed a single time. The chain has TRBV28 and TRBJ1-2; TRBD1 agrees at 8 bases. The CDR3 totals 12 residues. The V and J ends lost 3 bases and 6 bases, in that order; junction bases with no gene match: 0. Germline CDR1 MDHEN, CDR2 SYDVKM. This chain's CDR3 is CASSFRGHGYTF. DNA of the CDR3: TGTGCCAGCAGTTTCAGGGGGCATGGCTACACCTTC.

This chain connects TRBV10-3 to TRBJ1-3; D might be TRBD1 (6 bases). Per the germline V gene, CDR1 is ENHRY and CDR2 is SYGVKD. Trimming cost V 3 bases and J 1 base, with 7 bases left between them. The CDR3 runs to 14 residues. CDR3 DNA sequence: TGTGCCATCAGTGATACAGGGTCTGGAAACACCATATATTTT. Residues: CAISDTGSGNTIYF.

The chain recombines TRBV7-3 with TRBJ2-5; 10 bases are shared with TRBD1. Germline V gene lookup returns CDR1 SGHTA and CDR2 FQGTGA. With 4 bases clipped from V and 7 bases from J, the junction kept 9 bases outside the gene matches. This CDR3 is built from 15 residues. As DNA, the CDR3 is TGTGCCAGCAGCTCCGAGGGACAGGGGCGCGCGACCCAGTACTTC. Protein product: CASSSEGQGRATQYF. Based on the CDR3 plus reference TRBV7-3 and TRBJ2-5, the full variable domain is GAGVSQTPSNKVTEKGKYVELRCDPISGHTALYWYRQSLGQGPEFLIYFQGTGAADDSGLPNDRFFAVRPEGSVSTLKIQRTERGDSAVYLCASSSEGQGRATQYFGPGTRLLVL.

This clone was seen many times. The DNA of the CDR3 is TGTGCCAGCAGACTCCGGACAGATAATTCACCCCTCCACTTT. Its protein is CASRLRTDNSPLHF. The chain links TRBV27 to TRBJ1-6; TRBD1 is a possible D gene (6 bases). Germline V gives CDR1 MNHEY, CDR2 SMNVEV (reference sequence). The CDR3 extends over 14 amino acids. V lost 6 bases and J 5 bases, leaving 11 bases between the germline ends.